A single sample gave rise to the 23 T cell receptor beta chains below, sequenced in a study of blood T cell repertoires in COVID-19. Here immunoSEQ multiplex PCR was the method, and the copy in TCRdb shows in-frame clones only, minus some. The sample shows 150,000 to 200,000 clones, approximately 85% of them seen only once. Sequenced: PBMCs or T cells enriched from blood (not recorded which). The receptors were sampled from a woman in her late teens or twenties who had recovered from COVID-19.

The chain recombines TRBV19 with TRBJ2-2; 13 positions match TRBD2. CDR1 and CDR2 from the germline V gene are LNHDA and SQIVND (reference sequence). V trimming: 5 bases; J trimming: 8 bases; junction bases outside the gene matches: 14. The CDR3 has 18 amino acids. CDR3 DNA sequence: TGTGCCAGTAGTGGAATTTCACTAGCGGGAGGGCCCAATGGGGAGCTGTTTTTT. Its protein product is CASSGISLAGGPNGELFF.

This clone was recorded a few times. V gene TRBV27 combines with J gene TRBJ1-6; D is unclear. From germline, CDR1 is MNHEY and CDR2 SMNVEV (reference sequence). The CDR3 contains 16 residues. The V end was cut by 1 base, the J end by 0 bases, with 7 bases between. CDR3: CASSLLPSSYNSPLHF. CDR3 DNA sequence: TGTGCCAGCAGTTTATTACCGAGCTCCTATAATTCACCCCTCCACTTT.

This rearrangement joins TRBV18 to TRBJ2-3; a possible D gene is TRBD2 (6 bases). Germline V CDR1 and CDR2: KGHSH, LQKENI. The CDR3 loop spans 15 amino acids. Trimming removed 3 bases from V and 6 bases from J, with 16 bases in between. CDR3 DNA sequence: TGTGCCAGCTCACCTCCCGGGACTCCCCAGGATACGCAGTATTTT. Protein: CASSPPGTPQDTQYF.

The CDR3 region has the DNA TGTGCCAGCAGCGACAGGGCCCCTGAAGCTTTCTTT. Its protein product is CASSDRAPEAFF. This chain connects TRBV2 to TRBJ1-1, with 7 bases aligning to TRBD1. The J segment lost 6 bases and the V segment lost 6 bases, leaving 4 bases of the junction unmatched. The germline V gene encodes CDR1 SNHLY and CDR2 FYNNEI. CDR3 length equals 12 residues.

The V call is TRBV7-8, the J call TRBJ1-5; TRBD1 is a possible D gene (5 bases). Per the germline V gene, CDR1 is SGHVS and CDR2 is FQNEAQ. The CDR3 spans 15 residues. V was cut by 5 bases and J by 9 bases, with 20 bases left in between. The CDR3 loop reads CASSPWGSQGGPQHF. The CDR3 nucleotides are TGTGCCAGCAGCCCGTGGGGGTCTCAGGGAGGGCCCCAGCATTTT.

CDR3 sequence: CASSLGEAGTEAFF. The CDR3 DNA is TGCGCCAGCAGCTTGGGCGAGGCGGGCACTGAAGCTTTCTTT. This sequence joins TRBV5-1 and TRBJ1-1; D call uncertain. CDR1 and CDR2 from the germline V gene are SGHRS and YFSETQ. With 0 bases removed from V and 4 bases from J, the gap between germline ends came to 10 bases. This CDR3 spans 14 amino acids. Complete variable domain (other parts from reference TRBV5-1 and TRBJ1-1): KAGVTQTPRYLIKTRGQQVTLSCSPISGHRSVSWYQQTPGQGLQFLFEYFSETQRNKGNFPGRFSGRQFSNSRSEMNVSTLELGDSALYLCASSLGEAGTEAFFGQGTRLTVV.

This chain uses TRBV9 with TRBJ2-7, with TRBD1 matching over 7 bases. The germline gives CDR1 SGDLS, CDR2 YYNGEE. The length of the CDR3 is 16 residues. Trimming at V came to 5 bases and at J to 0 bases, leaving 11 bases not matched to a gene. The CDR3 reads CASSRGGRGISYEQYF. For the CDR3, the DNA is TGTGCCAGCAGTAGAGGGGGCAGGGGAATCTCCTACGAGCAGTACTTC.

The V gene is TRBV14, the J gene TRBJ1-2, with TRBD1 identical over 8 bases. The CDR3 totals 15 residues. CDR1 and CDR2 from the germline V gene are SGHDN and FVKESK. The junction had 9 bases not matched to a gene; V was cut back by 1 base and J by 8 bases. The CDR3 nucleotides are TGTGCCAGCAGCCAAGTCCAACAGGGGGGAGTGGGCTACACCTTC. Amino acid sequence: CASSQVQQGGVGYTF.

The rearrangement links TRBV7-6 to TRBJ1-2; 7 bases are shared with TRBD1. There are 16 residues in the CDR3. V was clipped by 2 bases and J by 4 bases; unmatched bases: 10. The V gene's germline CDR1 is SGHVS and CDR2 FNYEAQ. CDR3 nucleotides: TGTGCCAGCAGCTTAACTGGGGGACAGTCATCCTATGGCTACACCTTC. Encoded protein: CASSLTGGQSSYGYTF.

The chain couples TRBV4-1 to TRBJ1-1; D is perhaps TRBD1 (6 bases). The germline V gene has CDR1 MGHRA and CDR2 YSYEKL. There are 14 residues in the CDR3. V shed 3 bases and J shed 4 bases, with 12 bases lying between them. The CDR3 region has the DNA TGCGCCAGCAGCCAGGGTCACAGGGCCACTGAAGCTTTCTTT. Its protein is CASSQGHRATEAFF.

The rearrangement links TRBV5-1 to TRBJ2-6; 7 bases are shared with TRBD1. The trim removed 3 bases at V and 0 bases at J, leaving 6 bases unmatched. The CDR3 sequence is 17 residues long. From germline, CDR1 is SGHRS and CDR2 YFSETQ. CDR3 sequence: CASSSQGISSGANVLTF. In DNA form, the CDR3 reads TGCGCCAGCAGCTCACAGGGGATTAGCTCTGGGGCCAACGTCCTGACTTTC. The full variable domain, completed using reference TRBV5-1 and TRBJ2-6, is KAGVTQTPRYLIKTRGQQVTLSCSPISGHRSVSWYQQTPGQGLQFLFEYFSETQRNKGNFPGRFSGRQFSNSRSEMNVSTLELGDSALYLCASSSQGISSGANVLTFGAGSRLTVL.

V is TRBV29-1 and J is TRBJ2-3, with D perhaps matching TRBD2 (6 bases). Deletions cut 4 bases from V and 1 base from J, with 9 bases between. CDR3 size: 13 residues. CDR1 is SQVTM, CDR2 ANQGSEA, per germline. Here the CDR3 reads CSVGSGGTDTQYF. The CDR3 nucleotides read TGCAGCGTTGGTAGCGGAGGCACAGATACGCAGTATTTT.

The chain combines TRBV4-3 with TRBJ1-2; no firm D call. Germline V gives CDR1 LGHNA, CDR2 YSLEER. V lost 0 bases and J 9 bases, leaving 17 bases between the germline ends. CDR3 length: 15 amino acids. DNA for the CDR3: TGCGCCAGCAGCCAAGACCGGGTGAACGAACCTCGCTACACCTTC. Translated: CASSQDRVNEPRYTF.

The rearrangement uses TRBV19 and TRBJ1-2; 8 bases line up with TRBD1. V shed 6 bases, J shed 6 bases, and the junction held 6 bases outside the gene matches. CDR3 length: 13 amino acids. Germline loops: CDR1 LNHDA, CDR2 SQIVND (reference sequence). The CDR3 loop reads CASSPTGENGYTF. The CDR3 DNA sequence: TGTGCCAGTAGCCCGACAGGGGAAAATGGCTACACCTTC.

The count of this clone is one. CDR3 DNA: TGCGCCAGCAGCTTGGTTACACAGGGCAATGAGCAGTTCTTC. As protein: CASSLVTQGNEQFF. The V and J genes are TRBV5-1 and TRBJ2-1; a possible D gene is TRBD1 (6 bases). Germline V CDR1 and CDR2: SGHRS, YFSETQ. The V and J ends lost 0 bases and 6 bases respectively, with 10 bases between them. CDR3 length: 14 residues.

The chain links TRBV7-3 to TRBJ2-1; TRBD2 aligns across 16 bases. Trimming removed 5 bases from V and 4 bases from J; junction bases left unmatched: 14. This CDR3 comprises 20 residues. Per germline, CDR1 SGHTA and CDR2 FQGTGA. In DNA form, the CDR3 reads TGTGCCAGCAGCCCCAGGGCCGGGACTAGCGGGAGGGTATCGTACAATGAGCAGTTCTTC. The encoded protein is CASSPRAGTSGRVSYNEQFF.

In its sample, this clone was seen once. V is TRBV6-5 and J is TRBJ2-1, with 13 bases fitting TRBD2. The germline gives CDR1 MNHEY, CDR2 SVGAGI. Trimming took 5 bases from V and 8 from J; bases not matched to a gene: 6. The CDR3 loop spans 15 amino acids. The CDR3 reads CASSPLAGGRDEQFF. In nucleotides, the CDR3 is TGTGCCAGCAGTCCACTAGCGGGAGGGCGGGATGAGCAGTTCTTC.

In DNA form, the CDR3 reads TGTGCCAGTAGTATGCTAGCGGGGGTTGGGGATACGCAGTATTTT. This codes for CASSMLAGVGDTQYF. The genes are TRBV19 and TRBJ2-3; TRBD2 matches at 10 bases. The CDR3 length is 15 residues. Trimming at V came to 3 bases and at J to 6 bases, leaving 6 bases not matched to a gene. Germline CDR1 LNHDA, CDR2 SQIVND (reference sequence).

This clone appeared a few times. The chain links TRBV29-1 to TRBJ2-1, with D tentatively TRBD1 (5 bases). Germline CDR1 is SQVTM and CDR2 is ANQGSEA. V was clipped by 3 bases and J by 2 bases, with 8 bases between them. The CDR3 extends over 13 amino acids. The CDR3 region is CSVERQTYNEQFF. The CDR3 region has the DNA TGCAGCGTTGAGAGACAGACCTACAATGAGCAGTTCTTC.

The chain has TRBV25-1 and TRBJ1-1; D remains ambiguous. Germline CDR1 and CDR2: MGHDK and SYGVNS. The ends were cut back, 1 base at V and 4 bases at J, with 13 bases in the middle. This CDR3 is 15 amino acids long. The CDR3 coding sequence is TGTGCCAGCAGTGAATCAGGTTCGATGGGCACTGAAGCTTTCTTT. Translated: CASSESGSMGTEAFF.

The chain combines TRBV28 with TRBJ2-7, with 8 bases lining up with TRBD1. V dropped 1 base and J dropped 3; count of bases not matched to a gene: 5. CDR3 length: 15 residues. Looked up from germline, CDR1 is MDHEN and CDR2 is SYDVKM. In nucleotides, the CDR3 is TGTGCCAGCAGTTTATCGGACAGGGCGCACTACGAGCAGTACTTC. This sequence encodes CASSLSDRAHYEQYF.

The genes are TRBV30 and TRBJ1-2, with D unclear. Trimming stripped 0 bases from V and 6 bases from J, with 8 bases between. Germline assignment: CDR1 GTSNPN and CDR2 SVGIG (reference sequence). The length of the CDR3 is 12 residues. The CDR3 protein is CAWSVQYDGYTF. The CDR3 nucleotides read TGTGCCTGGAGTGTCCAGTACGATGGCTACACCTTC.

The rearrangement links TRBV27 to TRBJ1-6; possibly TRBD1 for D (5 bases). Germline lookup yields CDR1 MNHEY and CDR2 SMNVEV (reference sequence). Trimming stripped 4 bases from V and 7 bases from J, with 11 bases between. The CDR3 length is 14 residues. The CDR3 protein is CASSSRGVNSPLHF. The CDR3 nucleotides are TGTGCCAGCAGTTCCCGGGGGGTGAATTCACCCCTCCACTTT.